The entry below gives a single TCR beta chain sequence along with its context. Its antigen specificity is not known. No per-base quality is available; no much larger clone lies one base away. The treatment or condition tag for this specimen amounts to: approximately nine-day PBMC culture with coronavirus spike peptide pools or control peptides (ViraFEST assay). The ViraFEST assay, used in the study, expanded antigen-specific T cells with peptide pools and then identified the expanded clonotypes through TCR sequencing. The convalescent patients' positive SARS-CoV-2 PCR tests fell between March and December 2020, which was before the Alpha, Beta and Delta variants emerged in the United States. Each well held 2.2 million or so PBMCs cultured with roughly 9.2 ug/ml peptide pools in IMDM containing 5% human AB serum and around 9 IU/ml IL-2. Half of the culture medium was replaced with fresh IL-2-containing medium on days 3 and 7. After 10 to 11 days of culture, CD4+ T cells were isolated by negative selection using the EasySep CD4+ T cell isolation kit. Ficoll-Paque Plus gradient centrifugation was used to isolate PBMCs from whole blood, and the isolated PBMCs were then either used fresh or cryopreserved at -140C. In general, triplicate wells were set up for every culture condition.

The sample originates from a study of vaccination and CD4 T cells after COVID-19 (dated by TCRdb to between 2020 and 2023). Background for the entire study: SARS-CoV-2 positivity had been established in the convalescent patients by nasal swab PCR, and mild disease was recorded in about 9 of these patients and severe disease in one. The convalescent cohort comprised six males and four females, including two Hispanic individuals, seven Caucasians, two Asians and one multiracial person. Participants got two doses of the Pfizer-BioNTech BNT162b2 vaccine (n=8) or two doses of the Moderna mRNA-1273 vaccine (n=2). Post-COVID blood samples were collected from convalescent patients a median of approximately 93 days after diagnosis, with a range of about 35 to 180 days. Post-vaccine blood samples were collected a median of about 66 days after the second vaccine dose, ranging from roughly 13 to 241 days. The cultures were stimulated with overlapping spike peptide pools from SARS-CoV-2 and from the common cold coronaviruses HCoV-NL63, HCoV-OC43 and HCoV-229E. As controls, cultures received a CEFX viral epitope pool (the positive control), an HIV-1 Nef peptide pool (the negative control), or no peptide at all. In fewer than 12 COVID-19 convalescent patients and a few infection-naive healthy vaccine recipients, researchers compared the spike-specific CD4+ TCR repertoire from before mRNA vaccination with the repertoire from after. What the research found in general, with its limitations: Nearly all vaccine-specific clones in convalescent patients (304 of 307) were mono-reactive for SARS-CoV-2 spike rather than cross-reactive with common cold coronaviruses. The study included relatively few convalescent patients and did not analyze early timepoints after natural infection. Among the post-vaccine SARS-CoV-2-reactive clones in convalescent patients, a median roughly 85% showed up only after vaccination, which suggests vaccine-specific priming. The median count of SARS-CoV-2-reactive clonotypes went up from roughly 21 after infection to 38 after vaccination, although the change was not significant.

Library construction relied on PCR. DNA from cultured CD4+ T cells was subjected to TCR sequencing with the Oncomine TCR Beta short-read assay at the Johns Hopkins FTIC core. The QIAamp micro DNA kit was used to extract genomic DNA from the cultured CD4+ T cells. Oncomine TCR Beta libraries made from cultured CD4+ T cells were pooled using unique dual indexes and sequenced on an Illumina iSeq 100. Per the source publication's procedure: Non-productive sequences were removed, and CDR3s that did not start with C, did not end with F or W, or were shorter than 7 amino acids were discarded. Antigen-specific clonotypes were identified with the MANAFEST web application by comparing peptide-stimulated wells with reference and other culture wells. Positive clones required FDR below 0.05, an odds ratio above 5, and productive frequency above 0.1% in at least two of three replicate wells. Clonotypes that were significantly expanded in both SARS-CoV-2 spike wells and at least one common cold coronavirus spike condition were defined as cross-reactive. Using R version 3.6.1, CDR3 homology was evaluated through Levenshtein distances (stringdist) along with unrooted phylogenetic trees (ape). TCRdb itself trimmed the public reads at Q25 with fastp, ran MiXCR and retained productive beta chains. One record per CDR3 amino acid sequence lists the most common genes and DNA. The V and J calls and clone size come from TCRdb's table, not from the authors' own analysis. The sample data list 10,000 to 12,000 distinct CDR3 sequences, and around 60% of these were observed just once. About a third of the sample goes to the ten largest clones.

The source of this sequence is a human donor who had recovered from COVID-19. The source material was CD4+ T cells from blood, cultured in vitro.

The DNA sequence is given as TGTGCCAGCGGACACAGGGGGGAGACCCAGTACTTC. This is translated as CASGHRGETQYF. The rearrangement combines TRBV2 with TRBJ2-5; 8 central bases correspond to TRBD1. From the cysteine up to the phenylalanine, the CDR3 has a length of 12 residues. Solely the CDR3 DNA is kept, with 36 bases framed from the first base. Trimming takes 8 bases off V and 5 bases off J; junction bases not matched to a gene: 4. CDR1 and CDR2, looked up from the germline V gene, are SNHLY and FYNNEI.